Below are 25 T cell receptor beta chains sequenced from a single sample in a study of Ad26.COV2.S vaccination and SARS-CoV-2 variants. The treatment was: approximately 18 received Ad26.COV2.S at low or high dose, single or two shots; about five received placebo; per-sample allocation not given. Each sample was drawn 63 days after the first injection (of vaccine or placebo). Using immunoSEQ multiplex PCR, the repertoire was profiled, and TCRdb retains in-frame clones only, with some absent. The table lists around 450,000 clones, more than 80% of them singletons. Sequences were derived from peripheral blood, sampled in a trial of Ad26.COV2.S vaccine versus placebo. These receptors were collected from a person between 18 and 65 years old who received the Ad26.COV2.S COVID-19 vaccine or a placebo.

The CDR3 coding sequence is TGCGCCAGCAGCCAATATTCAGCAGATAACAATGAGCAGTTCTTC. Translated: CASSQYSADNNEQFF. The genes are TRBV4-1 and TRBJ2-1; no clear D. This CDR3 spans 15 amino acids. Germline V lookup: CDR1 MGHRA, CDR2 YSYEKL. The V end lost 2 bases, the J end lost 5 bases, and 13 bases lay between the germline ends.

The V gene is TRBV18, the J gene TRBJ2-7, with D uncertain. In germline, CDR1 is KGHSH, CDR2 LQKENI. The CDR3 has 16 amino acids. V was clipped by 1 base and J by 3 bases, with 16 bases between them. CDR3 region: CASSPQNAAVYYEQYF. In DNA, the CDR3 is TGTGCCAGCTCACCACAAAATGCGGCAGTGTACTACGAGCAGTACTTC.

The genes are TRBV19 and TRBJ1-2, with D possibly TRBD1 on 5 matching bases. From germline, CDR1 is LNHDA and CDR2 SQIVND (reference sequence). The V and J ends lost 0 bases and 7 bases respectively, with 15 bases between them. This CDR3 spans 15 amino acids. For the CDR3, the DNA is TGTGCCAGTAGTATAGACGCAGGGTCTCATCGTGGCTACACCTTC. This sequence encodes CASSIDAGSHRGYTF.

The gene calls are TRBV30 and TRBJ2-2; TRBD1 agrees at 8 bases. From germline, CDR1 is GTSNPN and CDR2 SVGIG (reference sequence). CDR3 size: 14 residues. Unmatched junction bases numbered 6, after V lost 3 bases and J lost 6 bases. Here the CDR3 DNA reads TGTGCCTGGAGCCCGACAGGGGATCCCGGGGAGCTGTTTTTT. Protein: CAWSPTGDPGELFF. The full variable domain, completed using reference TRBV30 and TRBJ2-2, is SQTIHQWPATLVQPVGSPLSLECTVEGTSNPNLYWYRQAAGRGLQLLFYSVGIGQISSEVPQNLSASRPQDRQFILSSKKLLLSDSGFYLCAWSPTGDPGELFFGEGSRLTVL.

The CDR3 DNA is TGTGCCAGCAGCGTAGTCGGCGCCTCCCCTTCTGGGGCCAACGTCCTGACTTTC. Residues: CASSVVGASPSGANVLTF. J is TRBJ2-6 and V is TRBV9; unclear D gene. CDR1 is SGDLS and CDR2 is YYNGEE in the germline V gene. CDR3 length: 18 amino acids. Trimming took off 0 bases at V and 1 base at J, with 14 bases between the two ends.

This CDR3 reads CASRSLTSGNNEQFF. CDR3 DNA: TGTGCCAGCAGGAGTCTGACTAGCGGCAACAATGAGCAGTTCTTC. The rearrangement links TRBV27 to TRBJ2-1; 9 bases line up with TRBD2. With 6 bases clipped from V and 5 bases from J, the junction kept 8 bases outside the gene matches. The CDR3 spans 15 residues. The V gene's germline CDR1 is MNHEY and CDR2 SMNVEV (reference sequence).

The gene calls are TRBV6-6 and TRBJ2-2; unclear D gene. The CDR3 is made up of 12 amino acids. Germline V gene data show CDR1 as MNHNY and CDR2 as SVGAGI (reference sequence). Trimming took off 3 bases at V and 11 bases at J, with 10 bases between the two ends. Written as DNA, the CDR3 is TGTGCCAGCAGTTATAGTCTGACCGAGCTGTTTTTT. As protein: CASSYSLTELFF.

The rearrangement joins TRBV30 to TRBJ1-1, with no clear D. The CDR3 extends over 13 amino acids. The V gene lost 4 bases and the J gene lost 0 bases, with 9 bases spanning the gap. Germline CDR1 and CDR2: GTSNPN and SVGIG (reference sequence). This chain's CDR3 is CAWKTQMNTEAFF. The CDR3 DNA is TGTGCCTGGAAGACCCAGATGAACACTGAAGCTTTCTTT.

The J gene is TRBJ2-2, the V gene TRBV9; TRBD2 matches at 7 bases. V lost 1 base and J lost 4; bases outside the gene matches: 13. Germline assignment: CDR1 SGDLS and CDR2 YYNGEE. The CDR3 length is 18 residues. The CDR3 spells CASSVKEGRAGSTGELFF. The CDR3 DNA sequence: TGTGCCAGCAGCGTAAAGGAGGGTCGAGCGGGATCCACCGGGGAGCTGTTTTTT.

This chain connects TRBV29-1 to TRBJ1-5; D ambiguous. The CDR3 length is 12 residues. V lost 7 bases to trimming and J lost 3 bases, with 10 bases between them. Germline V gene sequence: CDR1 SQVTM, CDR2 ANQGSEA. This CDR3 reads CSASYINQPQHF. CDR3 nucleotide sequence: TGCAGCGCCTCATACATCAATCAGCCCCAGCATTTT.

This clone was counted a single time. The chain joins TRBV19 to TRBJ1-2; TRBD1 is a possible D gene (6 bases). Germline lookup yields CDR1 LNHDA and CDR2 SQIVND (reference sequence). V was trimmed by 2 bases and J by 1 base, leaving 11 bases between them. The CDR3 spans 15 residues. CDR3 sequence reads: CASSITGSGNYGYTF. CDR3 sequence (DNA): TGTGCCAGTAGTATAACAGGGTCGGGTAACTATGGCTACACCTTC.

The chain couples TRBV2 to TRBJ2-7, with a weak D call TRBD1 (5 bases). This CDR3 spans 13 amino acids. Germline V gives CDR1 SNHLY, CDR2 FYNNEI. Trimming removed 6 bases from V and 3 bases from J, with 12 bases in between. The CDR3 sequence is CASSDRGHYEQYF. The CDR3 DNA sequence: TGTGCCAGCAGCGATAGGGGTCACTACGAGCAGTACTTC.

The genes are TRBV9 and TRBJ2-1; TRBD1 aligns across 9 bases. V shed 0 bases and J 7 bases; nucleotides not matched to a gene: 2. The CDR3 runs to 14 residues. Germline-derived CDR1 and CDR2 are SGDLS and YYNGEE. As DNA, the CDR3 is TGTGCCAGCAGCGTAGCGACAGGGGGTAATGAGCAGTTCTTC. Translation: CASSVATGGNEQFF.

The chain joins TRBV3-1 (or the pseudogene TRBV3-2) to TRBJ2-7, with D uncertain. Trimming shortened V by 0 bases and J by 3 bases, and 12 bases separated the two germline ends. From germline, CDR1 is LGHDT and CDR2 YNNKEL (reference sequence). CDR3 length: 15 residues. This chain's CDR3 is CASSQDLRPYYEQYF. The CDR3 coding sequence is TGTGCCAGCAGCCAAGATCTCAGGCCTTACTACGAGCAGTACTTC.

J is TRBJ1-2 and V is TRBV6-2 or TRBV6-3; D is ambiguous. Per germline, CDR1 MNHEY and CDR2 SVGEGT. Trimming stripped 0 bases from V and 10 bases from J, with 15 bases between. This CDR3 region has 14 residues. The CDR3 region has the DNA TGTGCCAGCAGTTACTCGACCCTTAGGGAAGACTACACCTTC. Encoded protein: CASSYSTLREDYTF.

The CDR3, as DNA: TGTGCCACCAGTGACCCCAGAGTGCTTGGCTACACCTTC. Protein: CATSDPRVLGYTF. The chain couples TRBV24-1 to TRBJ1-2, with no clear D. V was clipped by 4 bases and J by 7 bases, with 12 bases between them. CDR3 length equals 13 residues. Per germline, CDR1 KGHDR and CDR2 SFDVKD.

The CDR3 DNA reads TGTGCCAGCAGTTCCAGGAAGAACACTGAAGCTTTCTTT. This codes for CASSSRKNTEAFF. V and J are TRBV28 and TRBJ1-1; no firm D call. Germline loops: CDR1 MDHEN, CDR2 SYDVKM. The CDR3 is made up of 13 amino acids. With 4 bases removed from V and 1 base from J, the gap between germline ends came to 7 bases.

J is TRBJ1-6 and V is TRBV27; TRBD1 matches 9 bases. The CDR3 covers 18 residues. With 0 bases clipped from V and 10 bases from J, the junction kept 13 bases outside the gene matches. Looked up from germline, CDR1 is MNHEY and CDR2 is SMNVEV (reference sequence). CDR3 sequence (DNA): TGTGCCAGCAGTTTATCGGCCCACAGGGGGCGGAGCGGCTCACCCCTCCACTTT. Protein sequence: CASSLSAHRGRSGSPLHF.

CDR3 DNA: TGCGCCAGCAGCTCTCGGGGGACTGAAGCTTTCTTT. Translated: CASSSRGTEAFF. The chain uses TRBV4-1 and TRBJ1-1; TRBD1 is a possible D gene (5 bases). The V gene's germline CDR1 is MGHRA and CDR2 YSYEKL. The CDR3 covers 12 residues. Trimming stripped 5 bases from V and 5 bases from J, with 9 bases between.

The V and J genes are TRBV10-2 and TRBJ1-2; D is possibly TRBD1 (5 bases). In germline, CDR1 is WSHSY, CDR2 SAAADI. Trimming shortened V by 1 base and J by 7 bases, and 10 bases separated the two germline ends. The length of the CDR3 is 13 residues. CDR3 nucleotides: TGCGCCAGCAGTGAGTTCCAGGGAGGTGGCTACACCTTC. Translation: CASSEFQGGGYTF.

The chain is built from TRBV3-1 (or the pseudogene TRBV3-2) and TRBJ1-5; D uncertain. This CDR3 contains 15 residues. Per germline, CDR1 LGHDT and CDR2 YNNKEL (reference sequence). V lost 0 bases and J 4 bases, leaving 10 bases between the germline ends. The CDR3 loop reads CASSQDFNGNQPQHF. CDR3 bases: TGTGCCAGCAGCCAAGATTTTAACGGGAATCAGCCCCAGCATTTT.

CDR3 sequence (DNA): TGTGCCAGCAGCGCAGAGCGGGAGCGGTACAATGAGCAGTTCTTC. Encoded protein: CASSAERERYNEQFF. This chain uses TRBV9 with TRBJ2-1, with 8 nucleotides matching TRBD2. Germline trimming cut 3 bases from V and 4 bases from J; bases unmatched to any gene: 6. Per the germline V gene, CDR1 is SGDLS and CDR2 is YYNGEE. The CDR3 totals 15 residues. The full variable domain, with the rest looked up from reference TRBV9 and TRBJ2-1, is DSGVTQTPKHLITATGQRVTLRCSPRSGDLSVYWYQQSLDQGLQFLIQYYNGEERAKGNILERFSAQQFPDLHSELNLSSLELGDSALYFCASSAERERYNEQFFGPGTRLTVL.

The rearrangement links TRBV6-5 to TRBJ2-5, with D uncertain. Trimming cost V 10 bases and J 5 bases, with 14 bases left between them. The V gene's germline CDR1 is MNHEY and CDR2 SVGAGI. This CDR3 spans 12 amino acids. CDR3 sequence reads: CATQRGVETQYF. In DNA, the CDR3 is TGTGCCACCCAACGAGGTGTGGAGACCCAGTACTTC.

The chain uses TRBV5-1 and TRBJ1-3; D might be TRBD1 (6 bases). Trimming took 0 bases from V and 0 from J, leaving 10 bases between them. This CDR3 has 16 residues. CDR1 SGHRS and CDR2 YFSETQ come from the germline V gene. The CDR3 DNA reads as TGCGCCAGCAGCTTGGGGGACACAAACTCTGGAAACACCATATATTTT. It codes for CASSLGDTNSGNTIYF.

This chain joins TRBV19 and TRBJ2-2, with 16 bases lining up with TRBD2. From germline, CDR1 is LNHDA and CDR2 SQIVND (reference sequence). The CDR3 totals 19 residues. Trimming cost V 10 bases and J 0 bases; bases outside gene matches: 11. CDR3 bases: TGTGCCACCGAGGCCGGGGGACTAGCGGGAGGGCCGAACACCGGGGAGCTGTTTTTT. Translated: CATEAGGLAGGPNTGELFF.